Below are 12 T cell receptor beta chains sequenced from a single sample in a study of shared clonotypes between healthy human individuals. Assay used: immunoSEQ multiplex PCR; TCRdb lists only in-frame clones, some missing. The sample includes 2 million to 2.5 million clones, approximately 94% of them seen just once. The sequencing input was naive CD4+ T cells sorted from blood. The subset was: CD45RA+ positively selected. The source is a young man in good health.

V and J are TRBV7-2 and TRBJ2-5, with a weak D call TRBD2 (6 bases). Germline loops: CDR1 SGHTA, CDR2 FQGNSA. The CDR3 loop spans 15 amino acids. V lost 3 bases, J lost 1 base, and 12 bases lay in between. The CDR3 is CASSLGRGIQETQYF. CDR3 nucleotides: TGTGCCAGCAGCTTGGGCCGGGGGATCCAAGAGACCCAGTACTTC.

The rearrangement links TRBV7-2 to TRBJ2-6; D is ambiguous. With 0 bases removed from V and 0 bases from J, the gap between germline ends came to 6 bases. CDR1 and CDR2 from the germline V gene are SGHTA and FQGNSA. CDR3 size: 16 residues. The CDR3 loop is CASSLAALSGANVLTF. The CDR3 DNA reads as TGTGCCAGCAGCTTAGCGGCGCTCTCTGGGGCCAACGTCCTGACTTTC.

This clone appeared once. The chain couples TRBV5-1 to TRBJ2-3, with 9 bases identical to TRBD2. Germline CDR1 and CDR2: SGHRS and YFSETQ. The trim removed 7 bases at V and 1 base at J, leaving 13 bases unmatched. The CDR3 length is 17 residues. The CDR3, as DNA: TGCGCCAGCGGATCCGGGACTAGCTCGACGGGCACAGATACGCAGTATTTT. It codes for CASGSGTSSTGTDTQYF.

Only one count was recorded for this clone. V is TRBV10-3 and J is TRBJ2-1, with 10 bases identical to TRBD1. The J segment lost 7 bases and the V segment lost 10 bases, leaving 10 bases of the junction unmatched. The CDR3 runs to 14 residues. Germline-derived CDR1 and CDR2 are ENHRY and SYGVKD. CDR3 loop: CATEDRGDRNEQFF. CDR3 DNA: TGTGCCACCGAGGACAGGGGGGATAGGAATGAGCAGTTCTTC.

This chain uses TRBV5-6 with TRBJ2-7, with TRBD1 matching over 7 bases. This CDR3 contains 15 residues. Trimming took 0 bases from V and 0 from J; bases not matched to a gene: 3. Germline-derived CDR1 and CDR2 are SGHDT and YYEEEE. CDR3 sequence: CASSLAAGGSYEQYF. Written as DNA, the CDR3 is TGTGCCAGCAGCTTGGCAGCAGGGGGCTCCTACGAGCAGTACTTC.

V gene TRBV18 combines with J gene TRBJ2-7; the D is unclear. The germline gives CDR1 KGHSH, CDR2 LQKENI. The CDR3 covers 15 residues. The V gene lost 1 base and the J gene lost 2 bases, with 12 bases spanning the gap. This chain's CDR3 is CASSPRGLGTYEQYF. The CDR3 DNA is TGTGCCAGCTCACCACGGGGTCTGGGGACCTACGAGCAGTACTTC.

The chain employs TRBV18 and TRBJ1-5, with D unclear. The V end was cut by 1 base, the J end by 7 bases, with 11 bases between. The CDR3 extends over 14 amino acids. CDR1 and CDR2 (germline): KGHSH, LQKENI. This CDR3 is CASSPQLTHQPQHF. Here the CDR3 DNA reads TGTGCCAGCTCACCACAACTAACTCACCAGCCCCAGCATTTT.

This chain links TRBV19 with TRBJ1-2; D gene uncertain. This CDR3 region has 12 residues. V was cut by 7 bases and J by 8 bases, with 14 bases left in between. The V gene's germline CDR1 is LNHDA and CDR2 SQIVND (reference sequence). The CDR3 here is CASIASVGGYTF. In DNA, the CDR3 is TGTGCCAGTATCGCTTCGGTTGGGGGCTACACCTTC.

The chain carries TRBV5-1 and TRBJ2-7, with 11 bases aligning to TRBD2. J lost 1 base, V lost 0 bases, and 6 bases had no gene match. Per the germline V gene, CDR1 is SGHRS and CDR2 is YFSETQ. This CDR3 spans 17 amino acids. The CDR3 protein is CASSLGGTSGPSYEQYF. The CDR3 bases are TGCGCCAGCAGCTTGGGCGGGACTAGCGGACCTTCCTACGAGCAGTACTTC.

The rearrangement uses TRBV30 and TRBJ1-5; D not resolved. CDR3 length: 13 amino acids. The V gene lost 2 bases and the J gene lost 5 bases, with 10 bases spanning the gap. Germline V gene sequence: CDR1 GTSNPN, CDR2 SVGIG (reference sequence). CDR3: CAWSRGSDQPQHF. For the CDR3, the DNA is TGTGCCTGGAGTCGGGGATCGGATCAGCCCCAGCATTTT.

This sequence joins TRBV30 and TRBJ1-1; D remains unclear. The CDR3 is made up of 13 amino acids. Looked up from germline, CDR1 is GTSNPN and CDR2 is SVGIG (reference sequence). The ends were cut back, 4 bases at V and 0 bases at J, with 9 bases in the middle. The DNA for the CDR3 is TGTGCCTGGACAGGAGACATGAACACTGAAGCTTTCTTT. Encoded protein: CAWTGDMNTEAFF.

As concerns this clone: Other nucleotide sequences in the sample specify the same CDR3. CDR3 in amino acids: CASSADSGGNTEAFF. In DNA, the CDR3 is TGTGCCAGCAGCGCTGACTCCGGCGGGAACACTGAAGCTTTCTTT. The V call is TRBV2, the J call TRBJ1-1; D gene ambiguous. Looked up from germline, CDR1 is SNHLY and CDR2 is FYNNEI. The length of the CDR3 is 15 residues. V dropped 6 bases and J dropped 1 base, with 15 bases sitting between them.